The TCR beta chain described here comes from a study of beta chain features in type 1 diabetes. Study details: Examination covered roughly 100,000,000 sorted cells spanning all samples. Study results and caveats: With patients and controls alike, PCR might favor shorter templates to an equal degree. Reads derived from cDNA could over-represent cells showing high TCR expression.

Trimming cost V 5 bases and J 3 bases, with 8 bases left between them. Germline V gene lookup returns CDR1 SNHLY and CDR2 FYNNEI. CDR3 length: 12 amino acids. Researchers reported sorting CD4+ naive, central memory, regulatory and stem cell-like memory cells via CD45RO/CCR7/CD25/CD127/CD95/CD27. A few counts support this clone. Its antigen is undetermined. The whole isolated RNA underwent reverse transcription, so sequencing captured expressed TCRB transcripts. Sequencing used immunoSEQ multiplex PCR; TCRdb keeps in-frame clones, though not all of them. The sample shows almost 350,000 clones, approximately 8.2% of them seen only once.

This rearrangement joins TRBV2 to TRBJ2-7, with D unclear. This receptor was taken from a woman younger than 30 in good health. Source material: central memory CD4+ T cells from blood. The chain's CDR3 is CASSYRDYEQYF. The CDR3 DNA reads TGTGCCAGCAGTTACAGAGACTACGAGCAGTACTTC.